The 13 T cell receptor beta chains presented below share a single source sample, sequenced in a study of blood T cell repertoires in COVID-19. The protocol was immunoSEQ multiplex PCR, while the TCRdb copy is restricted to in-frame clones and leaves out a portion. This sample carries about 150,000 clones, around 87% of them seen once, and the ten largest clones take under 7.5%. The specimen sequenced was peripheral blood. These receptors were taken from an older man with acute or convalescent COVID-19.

The CDR3 region has the DNA TGTGCCAGCAGCTTGGCCGGGTTCTCTGGAAACACCATATATTTT. It encodes CASSLAGFSGNTIYF. The rearrangement links TRBV5-5 to TRBJ1-3; D remains unclear. Trimming stripped 0 bases from V and 0 bases from J, with 7 bases between. The CDR3 sequence is 15 residues long. CDR1 and CDR2 (germline): SGHKS, YYEKEE (reference sequence).

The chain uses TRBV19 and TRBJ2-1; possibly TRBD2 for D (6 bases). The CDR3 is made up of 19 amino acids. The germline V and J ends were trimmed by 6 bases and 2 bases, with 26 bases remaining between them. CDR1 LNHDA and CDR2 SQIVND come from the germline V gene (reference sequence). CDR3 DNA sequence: TGTGCCAGTAGCGGTAAGGGAGGTCTGGTGGGGGTACCCTACAATGAGCAGTTCTTC. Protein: CASSGKGGLVGVPYNEQFF.

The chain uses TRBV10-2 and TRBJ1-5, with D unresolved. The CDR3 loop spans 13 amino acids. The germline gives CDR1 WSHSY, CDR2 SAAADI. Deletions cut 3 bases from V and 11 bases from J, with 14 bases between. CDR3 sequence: CASSDPMRRAQHF. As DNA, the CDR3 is TGCGCCAGCAGTGACCCGATGCGTCGAGCCCAGCATTTT.

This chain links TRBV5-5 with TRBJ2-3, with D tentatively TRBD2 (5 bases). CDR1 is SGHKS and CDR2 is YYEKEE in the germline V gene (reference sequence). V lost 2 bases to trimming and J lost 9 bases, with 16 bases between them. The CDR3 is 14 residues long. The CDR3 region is CASSFSGFSGTQYF. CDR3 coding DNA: TGTGCCAGCAGCTTCTCTGGGTTCAGCGGAACGCAGTATTTT. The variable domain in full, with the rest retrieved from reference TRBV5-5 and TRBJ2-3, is DAGVTQSPTHLIKTRGQQVTLRCSPISGHKSVSWYQQVLGQGPQFIFQYYEKEERGRGNFPDRFSARQFPNYSSELNVNALLLGDSALYLCASSFSGFSGTQYFGPGTRLTVL.

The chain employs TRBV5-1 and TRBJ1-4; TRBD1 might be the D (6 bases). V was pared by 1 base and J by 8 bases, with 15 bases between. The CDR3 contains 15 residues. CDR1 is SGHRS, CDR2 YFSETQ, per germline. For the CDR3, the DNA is TGCGCCAGCAGCTTGAGGGCCAGGGGCAACGAAAAACTGTTTTTT. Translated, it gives CASSLRARGNEKLFF.

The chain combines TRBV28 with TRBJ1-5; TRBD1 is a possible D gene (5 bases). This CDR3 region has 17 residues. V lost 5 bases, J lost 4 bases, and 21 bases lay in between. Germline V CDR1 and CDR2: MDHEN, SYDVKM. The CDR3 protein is CASSMTSFGRANQPQHF. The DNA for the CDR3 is TGTGCCAGCAGTATGACCAGTTTCGGCAGGGCTAATCAGCCCCAGCATTTT.

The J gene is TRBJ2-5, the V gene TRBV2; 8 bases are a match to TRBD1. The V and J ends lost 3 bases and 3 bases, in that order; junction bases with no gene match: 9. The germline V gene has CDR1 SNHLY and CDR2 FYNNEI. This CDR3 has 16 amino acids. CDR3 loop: CASSEPTPGQEETQYF. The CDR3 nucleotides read TGTGCCAGCAGTGAGCCGACTCCGGGACAGGAAGAGACCCAGTACTTC.

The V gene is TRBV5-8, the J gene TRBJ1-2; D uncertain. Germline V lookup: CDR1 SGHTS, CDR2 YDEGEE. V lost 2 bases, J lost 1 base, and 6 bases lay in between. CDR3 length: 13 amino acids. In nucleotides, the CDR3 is TGTGCCAGCAGCTTCGGAGTTAACTATGGCTACACCTTC. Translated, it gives CASSFGVNYGYTF.

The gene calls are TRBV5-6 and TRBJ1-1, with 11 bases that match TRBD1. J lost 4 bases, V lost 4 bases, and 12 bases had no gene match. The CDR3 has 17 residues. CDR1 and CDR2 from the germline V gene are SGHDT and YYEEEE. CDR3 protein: CASSVRTTGTGGTEAFF. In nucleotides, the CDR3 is TGTGCCAGCAGCGTGAGAACTACCGGGACAGGGGGCACTGAAGCTTTCTTT. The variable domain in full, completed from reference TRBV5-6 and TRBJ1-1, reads DAGVTQSPTHLIKTRGQQVTLRCSPKSGHDTVSWYQQALGQGPQFIFQYYEEEERQRGNFPDRFSGHQFPNYSSELNVNALLLGDSALYLCASSVRTTGTGGTEAFFGQGTRLTVV.

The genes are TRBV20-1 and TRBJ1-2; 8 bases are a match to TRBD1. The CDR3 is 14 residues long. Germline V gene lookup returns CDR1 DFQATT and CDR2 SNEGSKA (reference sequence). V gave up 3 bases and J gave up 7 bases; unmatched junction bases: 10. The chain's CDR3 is CSASLTGEVGGYTF. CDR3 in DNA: TGCAGTGCTAGTCTGACAGGGGAAGTTGGTGGCTACACCTTC.

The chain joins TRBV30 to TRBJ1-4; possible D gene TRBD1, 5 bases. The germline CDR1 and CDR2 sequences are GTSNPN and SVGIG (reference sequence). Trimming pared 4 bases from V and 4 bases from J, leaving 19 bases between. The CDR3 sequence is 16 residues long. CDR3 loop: CAWKRGYSVNNEKLFF. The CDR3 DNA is TGTGCCTGGAAAAGGGGCTACAGCGTGAATAATGAAAAACTGTTTTTT. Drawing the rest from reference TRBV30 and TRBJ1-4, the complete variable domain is SQTIHQWPATLVQPVGSPLSLECTVEGTSNPNLYWYRQAAGRGLQLLFYSVGIGQISSEVPQNLSASRPQDRQFILSSKKLLLSDSGFYLCAWKRGYSVNNEKLFFGSGTQLSVL.

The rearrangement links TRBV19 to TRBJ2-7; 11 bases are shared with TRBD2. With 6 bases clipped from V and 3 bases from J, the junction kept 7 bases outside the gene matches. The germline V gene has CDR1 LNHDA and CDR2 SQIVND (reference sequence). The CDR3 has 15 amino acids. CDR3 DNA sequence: TGTGCCAGTAGGGCTACTAGCGGGGGCCTCTACGAGCAGTACTTC. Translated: CASRATSGGLYEQYF.

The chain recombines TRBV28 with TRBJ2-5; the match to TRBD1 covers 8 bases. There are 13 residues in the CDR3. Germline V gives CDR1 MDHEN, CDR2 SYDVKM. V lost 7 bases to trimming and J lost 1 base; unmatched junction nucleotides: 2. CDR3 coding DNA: TGTGCCAGCATCAGGGGGCCCCAAGAGACCCAGTACTTC. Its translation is CASIRGPQETQYF.